These 12 T cell receptor beta chains came from one sample sequenced in a study of PD-1 blockade in mismatch repair-deficient tumors. TCRdb's table, derived via immunoSEQ multiplex PCR, lists solely in-frame clones and lacks some. The sample lists under 20,000 clones; roughly 82% were seen once. Sequences were derived from PBMCs, sampled 52 weeks after starting pembrolizumab. The source is an adult with mismatch repair-deficient cancer.

This rearrangement joins TRBV14 to TRBJ2-1, with 9 bases identical to TRBD2. Germline V lookup: CDR1 SGHDN, CDR2 FVKESK. This CDR3 region has 17 residues. Losses at the gene ends were 2 bases for V and 4 bases for J; bases not matched to a gene: 9. The CDR3 sequence is CASSQRRRLAAYNEQFF. CDR3 coding DNA: TGTGCCAGCAGCCAAAGGAGGCGACTAGCGGCATACAATGAGCAGTTCTTC.

By sample fraction, this clone is medium-sized (0.01 to 0.1%). The chain joins TRBV5-1 to TRBJ2-5; D unresolved. V was shortened by 4 bases and J by 5 bases, with 6 bases between the two germline ends. The CDR3 has 11 amino acids. Germline V gene lookup returns CDR1 SGHRS and CDR2 YFSETQ. The CDR3 sequence: CASSTGETQYF. The CDR3 nucleotides read TGCGCCAGCAGCACCGGGGAGACCCAGTACTTC.

The rearrangement links TRBV18 to TRBJ2-7; tentatively, D is TRBD1 (5 bases). With 3 bases removed from V and 4 bases from J, the gap between germline ends came to 10 bases. The length of the CDR3 is 13 residues. The V gene's germline CDR1 is KGHSH and CDR2 LQKENI. CDR3 protein: CASSPGLLYEQYF. In DNA, the CDR3 is TGTGCCAGCTCACCGGGGCTATTGTACGAGCAGTACTTC.

This sequence joins TRBV6-1 and TRBJ1-5, with TRBD1 identical over 10 bases. The trim removed 8 bases at V and 0 bases at J, leaving 4 bases unmatched. Germline V gives CDR1 MNHNS, CDR2 SASEGT. The CDR3 length is 15 residues. In DNA, the CDR3 is TGTGCCAGCCGACAGGGGGCAAGTAGCAATCAGCCCCAGCATTTT. It yields the protein CASRQGASSNQPQHF.

The chain couples TRBV5-1 to TRBJ2-2; tentative D call: TRBD2 (7 bases). This CDR3 contains 18 residues. CDR1 and CDR2 from the germline V gene are SGHRS and YFSETQ. Trimming pared 2 bases from V and 4 bases from J, leaving 21 bases between. This chain's CDR3 is CASSFRSLRGAGTGELFF. Here the CDR3 DNA reads TGCGCCAGCAGCTTTCGGAGTCTTCGGGGGGCGGGCACCGGGGAGCTGTTTTTT. Drawing the rest from reference TRBV5-1 and TRBJ2-2, the complete variable domain is KAGVTQTPRYLIKTRGQQVTLSCSPISGHRSVSWYQQTPGQGLQFLFEYFSETQRNKGNFPGRFSGRQFSNSRSEMNVSTLELGDSALYLCASSFRSLRGAGTGELFFGEGSRLTVL.

This chain joins TRBV6-4 and TRBJ2-1; TRBD2 aligns across 7 bases. This CDR3 region has 15 residues. The germline CDR1 and CDR2 sequences are MRHNA and SNTAGT. V lost 2 bases and J lost 5; bases outside the gene matches: 6. DNA for the CDR3: TGTGCCAGCAGTGACCAAGGACTAGGGAACAATGAGCAGTTCTTC. It is translated as CASSDQGLGNNEQFF.

The V and J genes are TRBV5-1 and TRBJ2-2; TRBD2 agrees at 8 bases. Germline V lookup: CDR1 SGHRS, CDR2 YFSETQ. V shed 6 bases and J 6 bases; nucleotides not matched to a gene: 16. This CDR3 has 17 amino acids. The CDR3 loop reads CASNPERGGRSSGELFF. In nucleotides, the CDR3 is TGCGCCAGCAACCCGGAGAGGGGCGGGAGGAGTTCCGGGGAGCTGTTTTTT.

This chain joins TRBV4-2 and TRBJ1-1; D gene unclear. Germline V gene sequence: CDR1 LGHNA, CDR2 YNFKEQ. V was pared by 2 bases and J by 6 bases, with 10 bases between. The CDR3 is 13 residues long. The CDR3 nucleotides read TGTGCCAGCAGCCAAAACTGGGGAGCTGAAGCTTTCTTT. This encodes CASSQNWGAEAFF.

This clone was detected once. This rearrangement joins TRBV10-3 to TRBJ2-1, with 12 positions matching TRBD2. The CDR3 runs 15 residues. With V trimmed by 2 bases and J by 8 bases, 4 bases remained unmatched. Germline V gene sequence: CDR1 ENHRY, CDR2 SYGVKD. The CDR3 DNA follows: TGTGCCATCAGTGAGCCTGGGACTAGCGGGCATGAGCAGTTCTTC. Amino acid sequence: CAISEPGTSGHEQFF.

This clone was picked up one time. In DNA form, the CDR3 reads TGCGCCAGCAGCGAGGGACTAGCGGGACTTCATGGGGGCACCGGGGAGCTGTTTTTT. This codes for CASSEGLAGLHGGTGELFF. The V call is TRBV5-1, the J call TRBJ2-2, with TRBD2 matching over 13 bases. The V segment lost 4 bases and the J segment 4 bases; nucleotides outside the gene matches: 13. CDR3 length equals 19 residues. Germline loops: CDR1 SGHRS, CDR2 YFSETQ.

The CDR3 protein is CASSGQDEANYGYTF. Here the CDR3 DNA reads TGTGCCAGCAGCGGACAGGACGAGGCTAACTATGGCTACACCTTC. V is TRBV28 and J is TRBJ1-2; 7 nucleotides agree with TRBD1. V lost 6 bases to trimming and J lost 0 bases; unmatched junction nucleotides: 7. CDR3 length: 15 residues. In germline, CDR1 is MDHEN, CDR2 SYDVKM.

The chain is built from TRBV13 and TRBJ1-1; 7 nucleotides agree with TRBD1. CDR1 and CDR2 from the germline V gene are PRHDT and FYEKMQ (reference sequence). The CDR3 has 14 amino acids. Trimming took 6 bases from V and 1 from J; bases not matched to a gene: 5. The CDR3 reads CASSPQGRNTEAFF. CDR3 in DNA: TGTGCCAGCAGTCCACAGGGGCGGAACACTGAAGCTTTCTTT.